The 21 T cell receptor beta chains below all came from one sample that was sequenced in a study of OX40 agonist ivuxolimab in advanced cancers. Sequencing was performed with immunoSEQ multiplex PCR; in TCRdb, only in-frame clones are kept and a portion is missing. The top ten hold over 25% of the sample, which has tens of thousands of clones, about 86% seen once. The sample was CD4+ or CD8+ T cells sorted from blood, taken in a trial of the OX40 agonist ivuxolimab. The source is an adult with an advanced solid tumor such as melanoma, head and neck, liver or kidney cancer.

The rearrangement joins TRBV6-1 to TRBJ2-7; 14 bases agree with TRBD2. V gave up 4 bases and J gave up 4 bases; unmatched junction bases: 12. The CDR3 is made up of 18 amino acids. Germline V gene sequence: CDR1 MNHNS, CDR2 SASEGT. CDR3 in amino acids: CASSGPGTSGRFLYEQYF. CDR3 nucleotides: TGTGCCAGCAGTGGGCCCGGGACTAGCGGGAGATTCCTTTACGAGCAGTACTTC.

The J gene is TRBJ1-1, the V gene TRBV28; TRBD1 might be the D (5 bases). Looked up from germline, CDR1 is MDHEN and CDR2 is SYDVKM. V gave up 4 bases and J gave up 0 bases, with 18 bases separating them. The CDR3 has 17 residues. The CDR3 is CASSSTIFRVMNTEAFF. CDR3 nucleotide sequence: TGTGCCAGCAGTTCGACCATCTTCAGGGTTATGAACACTGAAGCTTTCTTT.

This clone is deemed medium-sized. Here the CDR3 DNA reads TGCGCCAGCAGCCAAGGGGACAGCCACTATGGCTACACCTTC. Its protein product is CASSQGDSHYGYTF. The chain carries TRBV4-1 and TRBJ1-2; 7 nucleotides line up with TRBD1. The CDR3 has 14 amino acids. Germline-derived CDR1 and CDR2 are MGHRA and YSYEKL. Trimming at V came to 1 base and at J to 3 bases, leaving 2 bases not matched to a gene.

The gene calls are TRBV11-2 and TRBJ1-2, with a weak D call TRBD1 (6 bases). Germline-derived CDR1 and CDR2 are SGHAT and FQNNGV. CDR3 size: 13 residues. Trimming took 5 bases from V and 7 from J, leaving 14 bases between them. CDR3 in DNA: TGTGCCAGCAGCCCCCTCCGACAGGTTGGCTACACCTTC. It specifies CASSPLRQVGYTF.

CDR3 protein: CASSLEGAYNEQFF. The CDR3 DNA reads as TGTGCCAGCAGCTTGGAGGGGGCCTACAATGAGCAGTTCTTC. V usage is TRBV5-8 and J usage is TRBJ2-1; D perhaps matches TRBD1 (6 bases). CDR3 length: 14 amino acids. V was shortened by 0 bases and J by 2 bases, with 6 bases between the two germline ends. Germline V CDR1 and CDR2: SGHTS, YDEGEE.

The chain has TRBV5-4 and TRBJ2-5, with D perhaps matching TRBD1 or TRBD2 (6 bases each). Germline V lookup: CDR1 SGHNT, CDR2 YYREEE (reference sequence). V was cut by 0 bases and J by 5 bases, with 11 bases left in between. There are 14 residues in the CDR3. DNA for the CDR3: TGTGCCAGCAGCTTGGGATGGGGGGCCGAGACCCAGTACTTC. This translates into CASSLGWGAETQYF.

The rearrangement joins TRBV11-2 to TRBJ2-7; 10 positions match TRBD2. This CDR3 region has 16 residues. V shed 6 bases, J shed 2 bases, and the junction held 10 bases outside the gene matches. In germline, CDR1 is SGHAT, CDR2 FQNNGV. DNA of the CDR3: TGTGCCAGCAGGCTAGCGGGAGCGTCGAACCCCTACGAGCAGTACTTC. It encodes CASRLAGASNPYEQYF.

The chain carries TRBV6-6 and TRBJ1-2; TRBD1 matches at 7 bases. Germline CDR1 reads MNHNY; CDR2 reads SVGAGI (reference sequence). The CDR3 contains 15 residues. Trimming at V came to 0 bases and at J to 3 bases, leaving 4 bases not matched to a gene. The CDR3 sequence: CASSYSRQGYYGYTF. Written as DNA, the CDR3 is TGTGCCAGCAGTTACTCGCGACAGGGTTACTATGGCTACACCTTC.

The chain joins TRBV7-9 to TRBJ2-7; tentatively, D is TRBD1 (6 bases). The V end lost 5 bases, the J end lost 4 bases, and 15 bases lay between the germline ends. Looked up from germline, CDR1 is SEHNR and CDR2 is FQNEAQ (reference sequence). This CDR3 comprises 14 residues. CDR3: CASSMYGGPYEQYF. The CDR3, as DNA: TGTGCCAGCAGCATGTATGGGGGCCCGTACGAGCAGTACTTC.

This chain uses TRBV18 with TRBJ1-4; no clear D. The V gene's germline CDR1 is KGHSH and CDR2 LQKENI. V was shortened by 3 bases and J by 8 bases, with 13 bases between the two germline ends. The CDR3 has 14 residues. CDR3 in DNA: TGTGCCAGCTCACCCCGCGTGAGGGCGGAAAAACTGTTTTTT. Translating gives CASSPRVRAEKLFF.

CDR3 coding DNA: TGTGCCAGCAGCTTCCGGCCTGGGGCCGAGCAGTACTTC. Amino acids: CASSFRPGAEQYF. This chain links TRBV11-3 with TRBJ2-7; D is possibly TRBD1 (5 bases). Germline V gene sequence: CDR1 SGHNT, CDR2 YENEEA. The CDR3 totals 13 residues. V was clipped by 3 bases and J by 6 bases, with 12 bases between them.

A few counts support this clone. The V gene is TRBV7-9, the J gene TRBJ2-1; D gene ambiguous. Deletions cut 5 bases from V and 4 bases from J, with 9 bases between. The CDR3 length is 13 residues. The V gene's germline CDR1 is SEHNR and CDR2 FQNEAQ (reference sequence). CDR3 in DNA: TGTGCCAGCAGCCCCGACTCGTACAATGAGCAGTTCTTC. As protein: CASSPDSYNEQFF.

This chain joins TRBV7-9 and TRBJ1-5; D not certain. This CDR3 comprises 15 residues. Trimming took off 4 bases at V and 0 bases at J, with 10 bases between the two ends. Germline V lookup: CDR1 SEHNR, CDR2 FQNEAQ (reference sequence). The DNA for the CDR3 is TGTGCCAGCAGCTCCCCGGGAGTTAGCAATCAGCCCCAGCATTTT. Its translation is CASSSPGVSNQPQHF.

The chain combines TRBV5-5 with TRBJ2-1; D gene uncertain. Germline V gene data show CDR1 as SGHKS and CDR2 as YYEKEE (reference sequence). V was clipped by 0 bases and J by 3 bases, with 7 bases between them. The CDR3 runs 14 residues. CDR3 nucleotides: TGTGCCAGCAGCTTGGGGGCAGGCTACAATGAGCAGTTCTTC. It specifies CASSLGAGYNEQFF. The variable domain in full, completed from reference TRBV5-5 and TRBJ2-1, reads DAGVTQSPTHLIKTRGQQVTLRCSPISGHKSVSWYQQVLGQGPQFIFQYYEKEERGRGNFPDRFSARQFPNYSSELNVNALLLGDSALYLCASSLGAGYNEQFFGPGTRLTVL.

This clone was recorded only once. The V call is TRBV7-9, the J call TRBJ1-1; D remains unclear. Trimming cost V 3 bases and J 6 bases, with 5 bases left between them. Germline CDR1 reads SEHNR; CDR2 reads FQNEAQ (reference sequence). The length of the CDR3 is 11 residues. The CDR3 region has the DNA TGTGCCAGCAGCTTCGGTTCTGAAGCTTTCTTT. Translation: CASSFGSEAFF. Using reference TRBV7-9 and TRBJ1-1 for the parts outside the CDR3, the full variable domain is DTGVSQNPRHKITKRGQNVTFRCDPISEHNRLYWYRQTLGQGPEFLTYFQNEAQLEKSRLLSDRFSAERPKGSFSTLEIQRTEQGDSAMYLCASSFGSEAFFGQGTRLTVV.

The V gene is TRBV19, the J gene TRBJ2-5; D possibly corresponds to TRBD1 (5 bases). CDR3 length equals 15 residues. In germline, CDR1 is LNHDA, CDR2 SQIVND (reference sequence). Trimming took off 4 bases at V and 2 bases at J, with 14 bases between the two ends. CDR3 DNA sequence: TGTGCCAGTAGTACCGCCCCAGGGTGGCAAGAGACCCAGTACTTC. This translates into CASSTAPGWQETQYF.

The chain couples TRBV5-4 to TRBJ1-4, with TRBD1 identical over 7 bases. The V and J ends lost 0 bases and 7 bases, in that order; junction bases with no gene match: 9. The germline V gene encodes CDR1 SGHNT and CDR2 YYREEE (reference sequence). The CDR3 has 16 residues. CDR3: CASSLDRGIDGEKLFF. CDR3 DNA sequence: TGTGCCAGCAGCTTGGACAGGGGAATTGATGGTGAAAAACTGTTTTTT.

This rearrangement joins TRBV27 to TRBJ1-5, with D possibly being TRBD1 (5 bases). Trimming pared 2 bases from V and 11 bases from J, leaving 13 bases between. The CDR3 covers 13 residues. Germline V lookup: CDR1 MNHEY, CDR2 SMNVEV (reference sequence). The CDR3 spells CASSLTGTGTQHF. The CDR3 nucleotides are TGTGCCAGCAGTTTAACTGGGACCGGGACCCAGCATTTT.

V and J are TRBV6-5 and TRBJ1-4; D remains ambiguous. V lost 5 bases and J lost 0, with 10 bases in between. Germline V gene lookup returns CDR1 MNHEY and CDR2 SVGAGI. The CDR3 has 15 amino acids. In nucleotides, the CDR3 is TGTGCCAGCAGTCCTCGGTTTTCAACTAATGAAAAACTGTTTTTT. Residues: CASSPRFSTNEKLFF.

The rearrangement links TRBV5-1 to TRBJ2-1; TRBD2 agrees at 14 bases. The V gene's germline CDR1 is SGHRS and CDR2 YFSETQ. The CDR3 length is 15 residues. V shed 2 bases and J 8 bases; nucleotides not matched to a gene: 3. CDR3 coding DNA: TGCGCCAGCAGCTTCCTGACTAGCGGGAGGGATGAGCAGTTCTTC. Translated, it gives CASSFLTSGRDEQFF. The full variable domain, with the rest looked up from reference TRBV5-1 and TRBJ2-1, is KAGVTQTPRYLIKTRGQQVTLSCSPISGHRSVSWYQQTPGQGLQFLFEYFSETQRNKGNFPGRFSGRQFSNSRSEMNVSTLELGDSALYLCASSFLTSGRDEQFFGPGTRLTVL.

The rearrangement joins TRBV19 to TRBJ2-2, with D perhaps matching TRBD1 or TRBD2 (5 bases each). The CDR3 is made up of 13 amino acids. Germline V lookup: CDR1 LNHDA, CDR2 SQIVND (reference sequence). Trimming stripped 5 bases from V and 3 bases from J, with 7 bases between. CDR3 sequence: CASSWGYTGELFF. CDR3 DNA: TGTGCCAGTAGTTGGGGGTACACCGGGGAGCTGTTTTTT.